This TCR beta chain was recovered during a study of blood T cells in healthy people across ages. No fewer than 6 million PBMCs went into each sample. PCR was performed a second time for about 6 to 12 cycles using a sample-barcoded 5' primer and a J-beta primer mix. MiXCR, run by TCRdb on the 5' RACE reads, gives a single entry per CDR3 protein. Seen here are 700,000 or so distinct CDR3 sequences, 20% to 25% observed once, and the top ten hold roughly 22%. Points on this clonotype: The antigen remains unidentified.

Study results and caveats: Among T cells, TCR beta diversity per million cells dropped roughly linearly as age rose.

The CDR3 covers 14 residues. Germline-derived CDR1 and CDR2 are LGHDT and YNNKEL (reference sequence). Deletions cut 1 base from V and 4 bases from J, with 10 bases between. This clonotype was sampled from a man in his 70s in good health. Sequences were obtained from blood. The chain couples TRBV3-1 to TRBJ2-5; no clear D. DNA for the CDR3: TGTGCCAGCAGCCAAGTTATGGTATCAGAGACCCAGTACTTC. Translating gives CASSQVMVSETQYF.